Sequencing of this T cell receptor (beta chain) was carried out in a study of regulatory T cells in long-lasting Graves disease. Sample time point: newly diagnosed GD, antithyroid drugs for less than 3 months. PBMC RNA was the source of the TCR library. Peripheral blood, at 8 to 9.5 milliliters, went into EDTA tubes. Construction of TCR beta libraries relied on iRepertoire HTBI primers and on Arm-PCR targeting CDR3 regions. TCRdb analysed the multiplex PCR reads with MiXCR anew, one entry per CDR3 protein. The sample lists roughly 500,000 distinct CDR3 sequences; less than 15% were seen once. The V end lost 4 bases, the J end lost 1 base, and 11 bases lay between the germline ends. The CDR3 runs 14 residues. Germline V gene lookup returns CDR1 SGHNT and CDR2 YYREEE (reference sequence). There are many counts of this clonotype. Another study also made use of these data, one on T cells in Graves' hyperthyroidism and ophthalmopathy. That source notes: HTBI primers were used for first-round RT-PCR of the TCR CDR3. Researchers report that a 13 V-J model separated ophthalmopathy from stable hyperthyroidism.

Material: peripheral blood mononuclear cells (PBMCs), obtained at new diagnosis, from a patient treated with antithyroid drugs. This TCR was recovered from a man aged 30-40 years with Graves disease. The rearrangement links TRBV5-4 to TRBJ2-5, with D unresolved. CDR3 DNA sequence: TGTGCCAGCAGCGCGGACGGGCTCCAAGAGACCCAGTACTTC. This encodes CASSADGLQETQYF.